This T cell receptor (beta chain) was captured in a study of CD8 T cells in ankylosing spondylitis. Findings of the study overall: Ankylosing spondylitis blood appeared to be characterized by a TCR beta motif of eight or nine highly homologous variants.

CDR1 and CDR2 (germline): MNHNS, SASEGT. The CDR3 is made up of 15 amino acids. V was clipped by 8 bases and J by 2 bases, with 19 bases between them. TCRdb reprocessed the 5' RACE reads with MiXCR, giving one entry per CDR3 protein. The sample has approximately 440,000 distinct CDR3 sequences, approximately 17% seen once. The sample holds a few counts of this clonotype. Its specificity is not known. The sample comprised blood, either unsorted or a sorted T cell fraction (not recorded which). V usage is TRBV6-1 and J usage is TRBJ2-7, with D uncertain. This clonotype was obtained from a male donor with ankylosing spondylitis. CDR3 in DNA: TGTGCCAGCCACGGTGACAAGATTTACACCTACGAGCAGTACTTC. The encoded protein is CASHGDKIYTYEQYF.